This T cell receptor beta chain comes out of a study of control samples from healthy donors and cancer patients. Generated by immunoSEQ multiplex PCR, the TCRdb table keeps only in-frame clones and is missing some. The table shows about 410,000 clones, with approximately 92% occurring only once. J was trimmed by 7 bases and V by 2 bases; bases with no gene match: 6. The CDR3 sequence is 16 residues long. Per the germline V gene, CDR1 is SGHTA and CDR2 is FQGNSA. The sample taken for sequencing was PBMCs. The TCR sequence derives from a man aged 35-49 years with head and neck cancer. The chain carries TRBV7-2 and TRBJ1-4, with 11 bases lining up with TRBD1. The DNA for the CDR3 is TGTGCCAGCAGCTTAAGGGTCGGGACAGGGGGTGAAAAACTGTTTTTT. Translating it yields CASSLRVGTGGEKLFF. The whole variable domain, remainder taken from reference TRBV7-2 and TRBJ1-4, is GAGVSQSPSNKVTEKGKDVELRCDPISGHTALYWYRQSLGQGLEFLIYFQGNSAPDKSGLPSDRFSAERTGGSVSTLTIQRTQQEDSAVYLCASSLRVGTGGEKLFFGSGTQLSVL.